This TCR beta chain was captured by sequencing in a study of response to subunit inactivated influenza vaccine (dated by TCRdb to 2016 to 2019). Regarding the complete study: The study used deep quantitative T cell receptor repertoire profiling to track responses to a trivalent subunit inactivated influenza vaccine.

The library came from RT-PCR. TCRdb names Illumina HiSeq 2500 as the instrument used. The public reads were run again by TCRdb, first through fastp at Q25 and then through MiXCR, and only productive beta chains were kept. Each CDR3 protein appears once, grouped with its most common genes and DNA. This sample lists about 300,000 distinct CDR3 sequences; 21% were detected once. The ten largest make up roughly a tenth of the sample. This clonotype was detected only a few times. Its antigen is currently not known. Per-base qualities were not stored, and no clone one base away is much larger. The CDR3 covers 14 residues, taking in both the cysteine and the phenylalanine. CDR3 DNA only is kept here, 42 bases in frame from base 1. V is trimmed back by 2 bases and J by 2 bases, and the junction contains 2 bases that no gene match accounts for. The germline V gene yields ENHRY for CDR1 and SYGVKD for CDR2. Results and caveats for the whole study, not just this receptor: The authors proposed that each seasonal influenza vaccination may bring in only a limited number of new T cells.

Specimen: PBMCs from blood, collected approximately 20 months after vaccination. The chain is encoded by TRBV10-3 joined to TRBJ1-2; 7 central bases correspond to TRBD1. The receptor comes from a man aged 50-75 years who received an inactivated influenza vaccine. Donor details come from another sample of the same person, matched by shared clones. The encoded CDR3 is CAISEQGENYGYTF. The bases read TGTGCCATCAGTGAGCAGGGGGAGAACTATGGCTACACCTTC.